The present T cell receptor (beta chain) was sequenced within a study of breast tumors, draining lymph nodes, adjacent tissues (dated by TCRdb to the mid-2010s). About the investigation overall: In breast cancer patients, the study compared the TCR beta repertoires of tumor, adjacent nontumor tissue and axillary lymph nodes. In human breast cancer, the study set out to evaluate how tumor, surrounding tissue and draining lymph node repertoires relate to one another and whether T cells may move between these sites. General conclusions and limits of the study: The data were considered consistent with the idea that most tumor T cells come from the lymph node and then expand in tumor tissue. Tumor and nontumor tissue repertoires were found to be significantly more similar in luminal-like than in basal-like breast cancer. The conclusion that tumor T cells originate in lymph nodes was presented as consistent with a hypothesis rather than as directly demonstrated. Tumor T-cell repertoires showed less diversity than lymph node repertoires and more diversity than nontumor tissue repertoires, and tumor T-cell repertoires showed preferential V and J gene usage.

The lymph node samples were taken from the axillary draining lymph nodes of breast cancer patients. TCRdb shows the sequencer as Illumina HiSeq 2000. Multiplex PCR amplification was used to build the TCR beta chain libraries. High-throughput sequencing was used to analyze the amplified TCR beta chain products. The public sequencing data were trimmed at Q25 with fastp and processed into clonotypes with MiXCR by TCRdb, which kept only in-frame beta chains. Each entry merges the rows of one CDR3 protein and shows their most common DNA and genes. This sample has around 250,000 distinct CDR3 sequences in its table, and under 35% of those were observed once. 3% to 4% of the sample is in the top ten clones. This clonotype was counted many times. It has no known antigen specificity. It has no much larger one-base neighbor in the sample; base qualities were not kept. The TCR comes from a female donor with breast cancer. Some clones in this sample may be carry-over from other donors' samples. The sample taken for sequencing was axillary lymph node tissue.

The CDR3 here reads CASSILTDTQYF. The sequenced DNA: TGTGCCAGCAGCATTCTCACAGATACGCAGTATTTT. This sequence uses TRBV7-2 and TRBJ2-3, with the D gene not clear enough to name. The CDR3 goes from the cysteine to the phenylalanine over 12 residues. The read is trimmed to its CDR3 DNA, 36 bases read in frame from base 1. CDR1 is given as SGHTA and CDR2 as FQGNSA, both from the germline V gene. V is clipped by 5 bases and J by 2 bases, and the sequence between their germline boundaries is 5 bases long. Reference TRBV7-2 and TRBJ2-3 genes cover what lies past the CDR3, so the full variable domain is GAGVSQSPSNKVTEKGKDVELRCDPISGHTALYWYRQSLGQGLEFLIYFQGNSAPDKSGLPSDRFSAERTGGSVSTLTIQRTQQEDSAVYLCASSILTDTQYFGPGTRLTVL.